This is a list of T cell receptor beta chains from one sample in a study of blood T cell repertoires in COVID-19. Some clones are missing from TCRdb's copy, which holds only in-frame ones; the method was immunoSEQ multiplex PCR. The data show about 210,000 clones, more than 75% seen once. What was sequenced was PBMCs or T cells enriched from blood (not recorded which). These receptors came from a man in his forties with acute COVID-19. CDR3s leave out the opening cysteine and the closing phenylalanine or tryptophan. Each record gives: CDR3 length, V gene, CDR3 protein.

11 TRBV11-2 ASGRGLGETQY
12 TRBV6-5 ASSYTYSSYEQY
11 TRBV29-1 SARGTVGTEAF
12 TRBV30 AWNAQGTAYEQY
10 TRBV30 AWSPGSKGYT
12 TRBV7-3 ASSPGGVTDTQY
13 TRBV21-1 ASSTLDRESTEAF
14 TRBV4-1 ASSPQLAGGVETQY
15 TRBV2 ASSEGRGRKSNQPQH
11 TRBV24-1 ATSDRTDYGYT
13 TRBV5-5 ASSLEGPGNYGYT
13 TRBV19 ASSQMAGGTGELF
12 TRBV15 ATSREQINQPQH
15 TRBV19 ASSVYLDRKPYNEQF
11 TRBV11-2 ASSLGPLAAPY
10 TRBV30 AWDRGYTEAF
13 TRBV30 AWRGPPRAYNEQF
13 TRBV10-3 AISEEGVGNYGYT
11 TRBV28 ASSFSQGRGQY
11 TRBV7-2 ASSRIVSETQY
12 TRBV27 ASTNGGGVYEQY
11 TRBV28 ASRLRVFQPQH
13 TRBV30 AWSPRMTRYYGYT
11 TRBV30 AWAQARTYGYT
14 TRBV10-2 ASSRPSGSGSDTQY
13 TRBV4-3 ASSQQRGESYEQY
14 TRBV9 ASSVARGGFGNTIY
16 TRBV7-9 ASSPNLGGAYRGNTIY
13 TRBV7-9 ASSLGSGTRYRYT
12 TRBV6-5 ASSYPGGGYGYT
12 TRBV10-1 ASSFGLAGYEQY